The clone carrying this T cell receptor beta chain was observed at least ten times. Its antigen remains unidentified. This record belongs to a study of blood T cells in healthy people across ages. The ends lost 5 bases at V and 7 bases at J; junction bases unmatched: 10. The CDR3 is 15 residues long. CDR1 SGHTA and CDR2 FQGNSA come from the germline V gene. Study-level results: Diversity figures derived from one million T cells were judged to underestimate the true value. Per-million-T-cell TCR beta diversity fell roughly linearly with age. PBMCs that were unsorted prevented a conclusive naive versus antigen-experienced comparison.

Together with a sample-barcoded 5' primer, a J-beta primer mix was included in a second PCR lasting about 6 to 12 cycles. A tag from a template-switch adaptor with 12 random nucleotides marked each cDNA molecule. TCRdb ran MiXCR on the 5' RACE reads and lists one entry per CDR3 protein. This table holds 870,000 or so distinct CDR3 sequences, more than 25% found once. The rearrangement links TRBV7-2 to TRBJ2-1; 8 bases are a match to TRBD2. Sequencing used blood. This TCR derives from a woman of 80 years or more in good health. The CDR3 region has the DNA TGTGCCAGCAGCCGCGGCGGGGGGCGCAGGAATGAGCAGTTCTTC. It codes for CASSRGGGRRNEQFF. Full variable domain (rest looked up from reference TRBV7-2 and TRBJ2-1): GAGVSQSPSNKVTEKGKDVELRCDPISGHTALYWYRQSLGQGLEFLIYFQGNSAPDKSGLPSDRFSAERTGGSVSTLTIQRTQQEDSAVYLCASSRGGGRRNEQFFGPGTRLTVL.